These 23 T cell receptor beta chains came from one sample sequenced in a study of blood T cell repertoires in COVID-19 (TCRdb year 2020). The library was generated by the immunoSEQ multiplex PCR assay. This immuneACCESS table, as held by TCRdb, lists in-frame sequences with V and J called but not all clones. Of the missing ones, under half trace to an unresolved V gene in checked studies; the others have no known cause. For this sample the table gives a few hundred thousand clones, of which under 90% were detected only once. Of the sample, 10% to 13% is held by the ten largest clones. The specimen was peripheral blood. These receptors were obtained from an elderly woman with COVID-19, enrolled during active disease.

The chain has TRBV7-9 and TRBJ1-2; 7 positions match TRBD1. CDR1 is SEHNR and CDR2 is FQNEAQ in the germline V gene (reference sequence). The CDR3 runs 14 residues. The J segment lost 2 bases and the V segment lost 6 bases, leaving 6 bases of the junction unmatched. DNA for the CDR3: TGTGCCAGCAGTTCCCAGGGACAGAACTATGGCTACACCTTC. Its protein product is CASSSQGQNYGYTF.

This clone appeared once. The J gene is TRBJ1-3, the V gene TRBV7-8, with 8 bases fitting TRBD1. With 1 base clipped from V and 4 bases from J, the junction kept 6 bases outside the gene matches. CDR1 SGHVS and CDR2 FQNEAQ come from the germline V gene. This CDR3 comprises 16 residues. CDR3 coding DNA: TGTGCCAGCAGCTTAGTCCCCCAGGGGGCAGGAAACACCATATATTTT. It codes for CASSLVPQGAGNTIYF. The whole variable domain, remainder taken from reference TRBV7-8 and TRBJ1-3, is GAGVSQSPRYKVAKRGQDVALRCDPISGHVSLFWYQQALGQGPEFLTYFQNEAQLDKSGLPSDRFFAERPEGSVSTLKIQRTQQEDSAVYLCASSLVPQGAGNTIYFGEGSWLTVV.

The chain carries TRBV18 and TRBJ2-2; TRBD1 matches at 8 bases. The CDR3 is 15 residues long. Trimming at V came to 5 bases and at J to 4 bases, leaving 6 bases not matched to a gene. Germline V gene lookup returns CDR1 KGHSH and CDR2 LQKENI. The CDR3: CASSSTGDFTGELFF. The CDR3 region has the DNA TGTGCCAGCTCATCGACAGGGGACTTCACCGGGGAGCTGTTTTTT.

This clone was seen once. The chain has TRBV6-4 and TRBJ2-7, with 8 nucleotides matching TRBD1. This CDR3 comprises 16 residues. Trimming took 3 bases from V and 4 from J; bases not matched to a gene: 11. Germline lookup yields CDR1 MRHNA and CDR2 SNTAGT. CDR3: CASSDYGFDRGYEQYV. In nucleotides, the CDR3 is TGTGCCAGCAGTGATTACGGATTTGACAGGGGATACGAGCAGTACGTC.

The chain links TRBV4-2 to TRBJ2-1; D is perhaps TRBD1 (5 bases). CDR3 length: 13 amino acids. V lost 3 bases, J lost 8 bases, and 11 bases lay in between. Germline-derived CDR1 and CDR2 are LGHNA and YNFKEQ. The CDR3 here is CASSHPQGYEQFF. The CDR3 bases are TGTGCCAGCAGCCATCCCCAGGGCTATGAGCAGTTCTTC.

The CDR3, as DNA: TGTGCCAGCGCCGTACGGGGCTATGGCTACACCTTC. It is translated as CASAVRGYGYTF. The chain links TRBV28 to TRBJ1-2; D unresolved. CDR1 is MDHEN and CDR2 is SYDVKM in the germline V gene. The ends were cut back, 8 bases at V and 4 bases at J, with 11 bases in the middle. The CDR3 length is 12 residues.

J is TRBJ2-5 and V is TRBV6-6; 8 bases line up with TRBD2. The CDR3 contains 15 residues. Losses at the gene ends were 2 bases for V and 1 base for J; bases not matched to a gene: 3. Germline lookup yields CDR1 MNHNY and CDR2 SVGAGI (reference sequence). CDR3 DNA: TGTGCCAGCAGTTACCCGCGGGGGGCCCAAGAGACCCAGTACTTC. Its translation: CASSYPRGAQETQYF.

The CDR3 protein is CASSLERSGAGGYTF. In nucleotides, the CDR3 is TGTGCCAGCAGCTTAGAAAGGTCAGGGGCAGGTGGCTACACCTTC. The chain links TRBV7-2 to TRBJ1-2; tentative D call: TRBD1 (6 bases). V gave up 1 base and J gave up 7 bases, with 16 bases separating them. The CDR3 has 15 residues. Germline V gene sequence: CDR1 SGHTA, CDR2 FQGNSA.

The chain is built from TRBV6-5 and TRBJ2-1; TRBD2 agrees at 7 bases. The germline gives CDR1 MNHEY, CDR2 SVGAGI. The CDR3 sequence is 15 residues long. V trimming: 7 bases; J trimming: 6 bases; junction bases outside the gene matches: 12. CDR3: CASIGGGLGGNEQFF. CDR3 nucleotide sequence: TGTGCCAGCATCGGCGGGGGACTGGGCGGCAATGAGCAGTTCTTC.

This sequence joins TRBV7-6 and TRBJ2-7; 8 nucleotides agree with TRBD1. Trimming removed 6 bases from V and 3 bases from J; junction bases left unmatched: 10. CDR1 and CDR2 (germline): SGHVS, FNYEAQ. The CDR3 is made up of 15 amino acids. This CDR3 reads CASSPVAGGDYEQYF. CDR3 nucleotide sequence: TGTGCCAGCAGTCCTGTGGCAGGGGGCGACTACGAGCAGTACTTC.

This chain uses TRBV6-2 or TRBV6-3 with TRBJ2-3; the D is unclear. CDR1 is MNHEY, CDR2 SVGEGT, per germline. The CDR3 consists of 11 residues. Trimming shortened V by 1 base and J by 9 bases, and 5 bases separated the two germline ends. The CDR3 DNA reads as TGTGCCAGCAGTTACTTTGAGACGCAGTATTTT. Its protein is CASSYFETQYF.

The chain links TRBV12-3 or TRBV12-4 to TRBJ1-1; tentatively, D is TRBD1 (6 bases). Between the trimmed V and J ends, which lost 4 bases and 4 bases, there was a span of 10 bases. CDR3 size: 13 residues. In DNA form, the CDR3 reads TGTGCCAGCAGTTCGGCGGGGGCCACTGAAGCTTTCTTT. This encodes CASSSAGATEAFF.

The rearrangement uses TRBV10-3 and TRBJ2-3; 8 bases match TRBD2. Unmatched junction bases numbered 3, after V lost 1 base and J lost 0 bases. The CDR3 is 16 residues long. Germline V lookup: CDR1 ENHRY, CDR2 SYGVKD. CDR3 amino acids: CAISEFRGGSTDTQYF. The CDR3 coding sequence is TGTGCCATCAGTGAGTTTCGCGGGGGGAGCACAGATACGCAGTATTTT.

CDR3 loop: CASIRTGGYEQYF. The CDR3 DNA follows: TGTGCCAGCATTAGGACAGGGGGATACGAGCAGTACTTC. The V gene is TRBV12-3 or TRBV12-4, the J gene TRBJ2-7; 10 bases are a match to TRBD1. J was trimmed by 4 bases and V by 7 bases; bases with no gene match: 4. The CDR3 loop spans 13 amino acids.

DNA of the CDR3: TGTGCCAGTACCACAGCCGGGGGGCCCCGGTATGGCTACACCTTC. Its translation is CASTTAGGPRYGYTF. V is TRBV19 and J is TRBJ1-2; D perhaps matches TRBD1 (6 bases). CDR1 and CDR2 (germline): LNHDA, SQIVND (reference sequence). The ends were cut back, 7 bases at V and 5 bases at J, with 20 bases in the middle. This CDR3 is 15 amino acids long.

The V gene is TRBV5-1, the J gene TRBJ1-2; 7 bases are a match to TRBD1. V shed 4 bases and J 3 bases; nucleotides not matched to a gene: 3. CDR3 size: 13 residues. Germline V gene sequence: CDR1 SGHRS, CDR2 YFSETQ. In DNA, the CDR3 is TGCGCCAGCAGCACCGGGACAGACTATGGCTACACCTTC. Translation: CASSTGTDYGYTF.

This chain connects TRBV5-1 to TRBJ2-6; D may be TRBD1 (6 bases). This CDR3 spans 17 amino acids. The germline V and J ends were trimmed by 4 bases and 4 bases, with 18 bases remaining between them. The germline CDR1 and CDR2 sequences are SGHRS and YFSETQ. The CDR3 coding sequence is TGCGCCAGCAGCCTTCAGCCTCAGGGGTCCGGGGCCAACGTCCTGACTTTC. This codes for CASSLQPQGSGANVLTF. Complete variable domain (other parts from reference TRBV5-1 and TRBJ2-6): KAGVTQTPRYLIKTRGQQVTLSCSPISGHRSVSWYQQTPGQGLQFLFEYFSETQRNKGNFPGRFSGRQFSNSRSEMNVSTLELGDSALYLCASSLQPQGSGANVLTFGAGSRLTVL.

The rearrangement joins TRBV5-4 to TRBJ2-2, with 11 bases aligning to TRBD1. V lost 0 bases, J lost 4 bases, and 2 bases stayed unmatched. Germline lookup yields CDR1 SGHNT and CDR2 YYREEE (reference sequence). The CDR3 consists of 16 residues. CDR3 sequence reads: CASSLGGTGGTGELFF. The CDR3 DNA sequence: TGTGCCAGCAGCTTGGGGGGGACAGGGGGCACCGGGGAGCTGTTTTTT.

This clone showed up just once. The V call is TRBV2, the J call TRBJ1-5; TRBD1 might be the D (6 bases). The CDR3 covers 15 residues. Germline CDR1 is SNHLY and CDR2 is FYNNEI. The V and J ends lost 7 bases and 3 bases respectively, with 16 bases between them. The CDR3 sequence is CASTAGARDNQPQHF. Here the CDR3 DNA reads TGTGCCAGCACGGCAGGGGCGAGGGACAATCAGCCCCAGCATTTT.

V gene TRBV19 combines with J gene TRBJ1-6; 7 nucleotides agree with TRBD1. From germline, CDR1 is LNHDA and CDR2 SQIVND (reference sequence). With 4 bases clipped from V and 5 bases from J, the junction kept 5 bases outside the gene matches. There are 15 residues in the CDR3. CDR3 protein: CASSTQGGDNSPLHF. The CDR3 DNA sequence: TGTGCCAGTAGTACTCAGGGGGGAGATAATTCACCCCTCCACTTT. Full variable domain (outside the CDR3, taken from reference TRBV19 and TRBJ1-6): DGGITQSPKYLFRKEGQNVTLSCEQNLNHDAMYWYRQDPGQGLRLIYYSQIVNDFQKGDIAEGYSVSREKKESFPLTVTSAQKNPTAFYLCASSTQGGDNSPLHFGNGTRLTVT.

The gene calls are TRBV3-1 (or the pseudogene TRBV3-2) and TRBJ2-3; D uncertain. The CDR3 sequence is 15 residues long. CDR1 is LGHDT, CDR2 YNNKEL, per germline (reference sequence). V was cut by 0 bases and J by 4 bases, with 11 bases left in between. The CDR3 DNA sequence: TGTGCCAGCAGCCAAGATTCCATAGCCTCAGATACGCAGTATTTT. This sequence encodes CASSQDSIASDTQYF.

This clone was seen only a few times. Other DNA sequences of this sample code for an identical CDR3. J is TRBJ2-3 and V is TRBV5-1; no definite D call. This CDR3 spans 12 amino acids. The V gene lost 4 bases and the J gene lost 2 bases, with 5 bases spanning the gap. Germline V CDR1 and CDR2: SGHRS, YFSETQ. CDR3 sequence reads: CASSLPTDTQYF. The DNA of the CDR3 is TGCGCCAGCAGCCTTCCCACAGATACGCAGTATTTT.

V and J are TRBV14 and TRBJ2-3, with a weak D call TRBD1 (6 bases). CDR3 length: 14 amino acids. Germline V CDR1 and CDR2: SGHDN, FVKESK. Between the trimmed V and J ends, which lost 4 bases and 0 bases, there was a span of 8 bases. CDR3 sequence (DNA): TGTGCCAGCAGCCTCGGACAGAGCACAGATACGCAGTATTTT. It specifies CASSLGQSTDTQYF.